The sequence of this TCR beta chain was determined in a study of blood T cell repertoires in COVID-19. Study summary: T cells, B-cell-depleted T cells, or PBMCs provided the cDNA or gDNA that served as material.

Authors' analysis steps: Amplification with reference gene primers provided the estimates of nucleated cell counts. The repertoire was sequenced with immunoSEQ multiplex PCR; TCRdb's copy has only in-frame clones and lacks some. The V and J calls and clone size are taken from that table; D and trimming were inferred from the DNA. In the table there are almost 95,000 clones, about 70% of which are singletons. The V end lost 7 bases, the J end lost 1 base, and 17 bases lay between the germline ends. Looked up from germline, CDR1 is SQVTM and CDR2 is ANQGSEA. This CDR3 spans 15 amino acids. This clone was counted many times.

This sequence joins TRBV29-1 and TRBJ2-4, with D perhaps TRBD1 (8 bases). The receptor was isolated from a woman aged 60-75 years in a cohort sampled during active or convalescent COVID-19. Sequenced input: peripheral blood. The CDR3 nucleotides are TGCAGCGCCATCGGACAGGGAGGGGCCAAAAACATTCAGTACTTC. This encodes CSAIGQGGAKNIQYF. The whole variable domain, remainder taken from reference TRBV29-1 and TRBJ2-4, is SAVISQKPSRDICQRGTSLTIQCQVDSQVTMMFWYRQQPGQSLTLIATANQGSEATYESGFVIDKFPISRPNLTFSTLTVSNMSPEDSSIYLCSAIGQGGAKNIQYFGAGTRLSVL.